This TCR beta chain came from a study of cytomegalovirus exposure and HLA in healthy donors. Amplification used 60 Vbeta primers and 13 Jbeta primers. Only in-frame clones appear in the TCRdb table, and some are missing; sequencing was by immunoSEQ multiplex PCR. The sample yields over 100,000 clones, approximately 70% seen once. For this clone: A read error may account for a junction end that differs from germline.

In germline, CDR1 is MNHEY, CDR2 SMNVEV (reference sequence). The CDR3 contains 14 residues. The origin of this receptor is a woman between 65 and 79 years old in good health and CMV-seropositive. The sample taken for sequencing was PBMCs. This sequence joins TRBV27 and TRBJ2-3, with 8 bases aligning to TRBD2. This CDR3 reads CASTLAGPTDTQYF. DNA for the CDR3: TGTGCCAGCACTTTAGCGGGACCCACAGATACGCAGTATTTT.